This entry lists 30 T cell receptor beta chains sequenced from one sample in a study of post-analysis software for immune sequencing data. No antigens are known for them. Overall study findings and caveats: In patients, five or six TRBV segments were more frequent than in controls, with TRBV5-6, TRBV5-1 and TRBV20-1 among them.

Unique molecular identifiers were carried by the TCR beta cDNA libraries. TCRdb recomputed calls from the PCR reads with MiXCR, one row per CDR3 protein. The table records fewer than 550,000 distinct CDR3 sequences, 34% of them present only once. The sample was blood. All receptors come from a girl aged 2 to 17 with multiple sclerosis.

The chain uses TRBV27 and TRBJ2-7; D ambiguous. This CDR3 is built from 14 residues. V was clipped by 3 bases and J by 1 base, with 10 bases between them. CDR1 and CDR2 (germline): MNHEY, SMNVEV (reference sequence). DNA of the CDR3: TGTGCCAGCAGTTTCGGCCCCAGATCCTACGAGCAGTACTTC. Translating gives CASSFGPRSYEQYF.

This clonotype appeared a few times. The chain recombines TRBV11-2 with TRBJ1-4, with 11 bases lining up with TRBD1. Germline V gene lookup returns CDR1 SGHAT and CDR2 FQNNGV. Germline trimming cut 4 bases from V and 7 bases from J; bases unmatched to any gene: 8. The CDR3 consists of 16 residues. The CDR3 region is CASSSGQGAGGEKLFF. The CDR3 nucleotides read TGTGCCAGCAGCTCTGGACAGGGGGCGGGCGGTGAAAAACTGTTTTTT.

The J gene is TRBJ1-1, the V gene TRBV7-8; tentative D call: TRBD1 (6 bases). With 3 bases removed from V and 1 base from J, the gap between germline ends came to 15 bases. In germline, CDR1 is SGHVS, CDR2 FQNEAQ. The CDR3 covers 16 residues. As DNA, the CDR3 is TGTGCCAGCAGCTTCGAGACAGGACGGAGGAACACTGAAGCTTTCTTT. This codes for CASSFETGRRNTEAFF.

The chain links TRBV6-6 to TRBJ1-2, with D hard to call. The germline V gene encodes CDR1 MNHNY and CDR2 SVGAGI (reference sequence). Trimming shortened V by 6 bases and J by 8 bases, and 25 bases separated the two germline ends. The CDR3 is made up of 16 amino acids. The CDR3 nucleotides are TGTGCCAGCAGCCCCGACTACGCGGGTGGCGGTAGCGGCTACACCTTC. Translation gives CASSPDYAGGGSGYTF.

This chain joins TRBV29-1 and TRBJ1-1; a possible D gene is TRBD1 (6 bases). Trimming removed 6 bases at V and 1 base at J, with 18 bases between. Germline V gene lookup returns CDR1 SQVTM and CDR2 ANQGSEA. This CDR3 has 15 amino acids. CDR3 DNA: TGCAGCGTCGTAGGCAGGGGAGAGGGGAACACTGAAGCTTTCTTT. Translation: CSVVGRGEGNTEAFF.

This clonotype was found a few times. The chain carries TRBV6-1 and TRBJ2-6, with D unclear. This CDR3 has 18 amino acids. The germline V and J ends were trimmed by 7 bases and 0 bases, with 19 bases remaining between them. Germline CDR1 and CDR2: MNHNS and SASEGT. CDR3 loop: CASNKGTSLVSGANVLTF. In DNA form, the CDR3 reads TGTGCCAGCAATAAGGGAACATCTCTGGTCTCTGGGGCCAACGTCCTGACTTTC.

This clonotype was observed at least ten times. The V and J genes are TRBV15 and TRBJ2-5; a possible D gene is TRBD1 (6 bases). Germline V gene sequence: CDR1 LNHNV, CDR2 YYDKDF (reference sequence). Deletions cut 5 bases from V and 2 bases from J, with 12 bases between. The CDR3 length is 14 residues. Here the CDR3 DNA reads TGTGCCACCAGCTCCAGGACAGAACAAGAGACCCAGTACTTC. This encodes CATSSRTEQETQYF.

This clonotype has only a few counts. This chain uses TRBV5-1 with TRBJ1-5; tentative D call: TRBD1 (6 bases). This CDR3 has 14 amino acids. Germline values: CDR1 SGHRS, CDR2 YFSETQ. Deletions cut 2 bases from V and 6 bases from J, with 12 bases between. CDR3 nucleotide sequence: TGCGCCAGCAGCTTTGGGGGGCCGGGTCAGCCCCAGCATTTT. It encodes CASSFGGPGQPQHF.

The chain combines TRBV20-1 with TRBJ2-5; 10 bases are a match to TRBD2. The CDR3 sequence is 14 residues long. Trimming removed 5 bases from V and 1 base from J; junction bases left unmatched: 4. Germline V gene sequence: CDR1 DFQATT, CDR2 SNEGSKA (reference sequence). DNA for the CDR3: TGCAGTGCTGGTAGCGGGGGGTTCCAAGAGACCCAGTACTTC. Amino acids: CSAGSGGFQETQYF.

The chain couples TRBV20-1 to TRBJ1-2, with a tentative D call TRBD1 (5 bases). This CDR3 region has 13 residues. CDR1 DFQATT and CDR2 SNEGSKA come from the germline V gene (reference sequence). Trimming stripped 6 bases from V and 3 bases from J, with 14 bases between. The CDR3, as DNA: TGCAGTGCCTCCACCGGGGGGGACTATGGCTACACCTTC. The encoded protein is CSASTGGDYGYTF.

The chain joins TRBV7-9 to TRBJ2-5; D is possibly TRBD2 (6 bases). CDR1 is SEHNR and CDR2 is FQNEAQ in the germline V gene (reference sequence). This CDR3 comprises 14 residues. Trimming took 0 bases from V and 4 from J, leaving 9 bases between them. This CDR3 reads CASSLAWGGETQYF. CDR3 coding DNA: TGTGCCAGCAGCTTAGCGTGGGGAGGAGAGACCCAGTACTTC.

V gene TRBV6-5 combines with J gene TRBJ2-4; a weak D match, TRBD2 (6 bases). The J call may not be correct, given that the DNA end is closer to TRBJ2-7. Germline assignment: CDR1 MNHEY and CDR2 SVGAGI. CDR3 size: 14 residues. CDR3 DNA sequence: TGTGCCAGCAGCTATACTAGCTCCGCCTACGAGCAGTACTTC. Its translation is CASSYTSSAYEQYF.

J is TRBJ1-2 and V is TRBV20-1; D gene uncertain. Germline CDR1 reads DFQATT; CDR2 reads SNEGSKA (reference sequence). V was clipped by 2 bases and J by 2 bases, with 9 bases between them. The length of the CDR3 is 13 residues. CDR3 sequence reads: CSARLADNYGYTF. In nucleotides, the CDR3 is TGCAGTGCTAGACTAGCTGACAACTATGGCTACACCTTC.

The rearrangement joins TRBV20-1 to TRBJ2-3; 15 positions match TRBD2. In germline, CDR1 is DFQATT, CDR2 SNEGSKA (reference sequence). The ends lost 5 bases at V and 4 bases at J; junction bases unmatched: 13. The CDR3 consists of 18 residues. The CDR3 nucleotides are TGCAGTGCTCCTCGGACTAGCGGGGGGGCCTTTGGGTCAGATACGCAGTATTTT. The encoded protein is CSAPRTSGGAFGSDTQYF.

This clonotype showed up just a few times. CDR3 nucleotide sequence: TGCAGTGCTACTACAGATAACTATGGCTACACCTTC. Encoded protein: CSATTDNYGYTF. The chain uses TRBV20-1 and TRBJ1-2, with no clear D. The V and J ends lost 4 bases and 1 base respectively, with 7 bases between them. The CDR3 runs 12 residues. The germline CDR1 and CDR2 sequences are DFQATT and SNEGSKA (reference sequence).

This chain joins TRBV5-1 and TRBJ1-2, with D possibly TRBD1 on 6 matching bases. Germline lookup yields CDR1 SGHRS and CDR2 YFSETQ. This CDR3 has 12 amino acids. Trimming removed 1 base from V and 8 bases from J, with 9 bases in between. The chain's CDR3 is CASSLWDTGYTF. The CDR3 region has the DNA TGCGCCAGCAGCTTGTGGGACACAGGCTACACCTTC.

This clonotype has more than one count but fewer than ten. The V call is TRBV6-5, the J call TRBJ2-5, with 14 bases fitting TRBD2. V shed 0 bases and J 0 bases; nucleotides not matched to a gene: 3. This CDR3 is 18 amino acids long. Germline CDR1 reads MNHEY; CDR2 reads SVGAGI. CDR3 loop: CASSYSGLAGGNQETQYF. CDR3 nucleotide sequence: TGTGCCAGCAGTTACTCCGGACTAGCGGGGGGTAACCAAGAGACCCAGTACTTC.

For this clonotype: A single base separates this from a much larger clone, so it may be a read error. The genes are TRBV12-3 or TRBV12-4 and TRBJ1-2; TRBD1 matches at 10 bases. The CDR3 covers 14 residues. Germline trimming cut 6 bases from V and 6 bases from J; bases unmatched to any gene: 7. The CDR3 region is CASSPGQGGDGYTF. The CDR3 nucleotides read TGTGCCAGCAGCCCCGGACAGGGGGGGGATGGCTACACCTTC.

This clonotype has only a few counts. The V and J genes are TRBV5-6 and TRBJ2-1, with TRBD1 matching 12 bases. Germline V gene lookup returns CDR1 SGHDT and CDR2 YYEEEE. The CDR3 length is 17 residues. Trimming took 6 bases from V and 6 from J; bases not matched to a gene: 13. The chain's CDR3 is CASINAGRDRGPNEQFF. The CDR3 DNA reads as TGTGCCAGCATCAATGCCGGCCGGGACAGGGGGCCCAATGAGCAGTTCTTC.

This clonotype appeared many times. The CDR3 nucleotides are TGCGCCAGCAGCCCGGACAGTACCTACGAGCAGTACTTC. The encoded protein is CASSPDSTYEQYF. The J gene is TRBJ2-7, the V gene TRBV4-1; D possibly corresponds to TRBD1 (6 bases). The CDR3 has 13 amino acids. V was clipped by 4 bases and J by 2 bases, with 9 bases between them. Germline CDR1 reads MGHRA; CDR2 reads YSYEKL.

The rearrangement uses TRBV20-1 and TRBJ1-4, with 7 bases identical to TRBD1. The CDR3 totals 15 residues. V lost 5 bases to trimming and J lost 4 bases; unmatched junction nucleotides: 10. Germline CDR1 reads DFQATT; CDR2 reads SNEGSKA (reference sequence). The CDR3 loop is CSARPPGQINEKLFF. CDR3 bases: TGCAGTGCTCGACCACCGGGACAGATTAATGAAAAACTGTTTTTT.

This clonotype was counted only a few times. The chain is built from TRBV20-1 and TRBJ1-1; D is unclear. Germline V lookup: CDR1 DFQATT, CDR2 SNEGSKA (reference sequence). The CDR3 covers 12 residues. V was shortened by 8 bases and J by 3 bases, with 13 bases between the two germline ends. The CDR3 coding sequence is TGCAGTTCGATCCGCGGCGACACTGAAGCTTTCTTT. Protein: CSSIRGDTEAFF.

The chain has TRBV19 and TRBJ2-6, with D tentatively TRBD1 or TRBD2 (5 bases each). The CDR3 spans 18 residues. Per the germline V gene, CDR1 is LNHDA and CDR2 is SQIVND (reference sequence). The V end lost 3 bases, the J end lost 2 bases, and 17 bases lay between the germline ends. The CDR3 is CASSIPGRQGTGANVLTF. CDR3 nucleotide sequence: TGTGCCAGTAGTATTCCGGGACGTCAAGGAACTGGGGCCAACGTCCTGACTTTC.

This clonotype was detected a few times. The rearrangement links TRBV5-1 to TRBJ2-5; 7 bases map to TRBD1. This CDR3 contains 13 residues. The germline CDR1 and CDR2 sequences are SGHRS and YFSETQ. The V and J ends lost 6 bases and 5 bases, in that order; junction bases with no gene match: 7. The CDR3 spells CASTPQGYETQYF. The CDR3 DNA follows: TGCGCCAGCACCCCACAGGGGTACGAGACCCAGTACTTC.

This clonotype showed up just a few times. The V call is TRBV11-2, the J call TRBJ2-7; D is ambiguous. There are 13 residues in the CDR3. V shed 4 bases and J shed 3 bases, with 10 bases lying between them. The germline CDR1 and CDR2 sequences are SGHAT and FQNNGV. The CDR3 here is CASSSVRNYEQYF. DNA of the CDR3: TGTGCCAGCAGCTCCGTTCGGAACTACGAGCAGTACTTC.

The chain uses TRBV9 and TRBJ2-1; TRBD2 matches at 11 bases. Unmatched junction bases numbered 10, after V lost 7 bases and J lost 7 bases. The germline gives CDR1 SGDLS, CDR2 YYNGEE. This CDR3 has 15 amino acids. CDR3 bases: TGTGCCAGCGCCACCGGGACTAGCGGAGCAAATGAGCAGTTCTTC. This gives the protein CASATGTSGANEQFF.

This clonotype was found a few times. This chain joins TRBV7-9 and TRBJ2-7; D possibly corresponds to TRBD2 (6 bases). The germline V and J ends were trimmed by 4 bases and 2 bases, with 15 bases remaining between them. The CDR3 totals 15 residues. The germline V gene encodes CDR1 SEHNR and CDR2 FQNEAQ (reference sequence). In nucleotides, the CDR3 is TGTGCCAGCAGCTCACCCGGGACTGACGCCTACGAGCAGTACTTC. Encoded protein: CASSSPGTDAYEQYF.

As regards this clonotype: At one of its ends the junction is not consistent with the germline gene, which may arise from a read error. The chain employs TRBV6-1 and TRBJ1-6, with D uncertain. Germline V lookup: CDR1 MNHNS, CDR2 SASEGT. CDR3 length equals 12 residues. The CDR3 region is CASNPSGSPPHF. The CDR3 DNA reads TGTGCCAGCAATCCGTCGGGTTCACCCCCCCACTTT.

The chain joins TRBV7-9 to TRBJ2-3; D remains unclear. Germline CDR1 SEHNR, CDR2 FQNEAQ (reference sequence). CDR3 size: 15 residues. The ends were cut back, 1 base at V and 5 bases at J, with 13 bases in the middle. The CDR3 loop is CASSLDLTLRDTQYF. The CDR3 DNA follows: TGTGCCAGCAGCTTAGACCTTACTTTGAGAGATACGCAGTATTTT.

Ten or more counts support this clonotype. This sequence joins TRBV6-4 and TRBJ2-1; 7 bases match TRBD2. The V segment lost 3 bases and the J segment 8 bases; nucleotides outside the gene matches: 4. CDR3 length: 13 residues. The germline CDR1 and CDR2 sequences are MRHNA and SNTAGT. The CDR3 sequence: CASSESRGDEQFF. As DNA, the CDR3 is TGTGCCAGCAGTGAATCCCGGGGGGATGAGCAGTTCTTC.